The sequence of this TCR beta chain was determined in a study of spatial heterogeneity in lung cancer. Looking at the study overall: Among detected sequences, beta-chain ones consistently exceeded alpha-chain ones in number.

The V gene end was trimmed by 5 bases and the J gene end by 9 bases; junction bases not matched to a gene: 9. Germline V gives CDR1 SEHNR, CDR2 FQNEAQ (reference sequence). This CDR3 has 14 amino acids. TCRdb reanalysed the 5' RACE reads using MiXCR and keeps one entry per CDR3 protein. The table shows some 44,000 distinct CDR3 sequences, with about 13% occurring only once. Study results and limitations: Among blood samples, ubiquitous expanded tumor TCRs appeared more at resection than at follow-up.

Time point denoted: sample taken at primary tumor resection. Whole RNA was taken from tumor, nontumor lung or frozen PBMC; it was then sequenced unsorted. This clonotype has ten or more counts. Its antigen is still unknown. The receptor comes from a male donor with early-stage non-small cell lung cancer. The sample here was PBMCs, taken at surgery. The rearrangement joins TRBV7-9 to TRBJ2-1; TRBD2 matches 8 bases. CDR3: CASSHSGLVVEQFF. The CDR3 region has the DNA TGTGCCAGCAGCCATTCGGGACTAGTGGTTGAGCAGTTCTTC.